This T cell receptor beta chain derives from a study of blood T cells in healthy people across ages (dated by TCRdb to about 2015). About the investigation overall: In model experiments, roughly one uniquely barcoded TCR beta cDNA molecule per two T cells was captured by template switching. Using the same blood draw, the study looked at two additional independent replicas of 1 million unique cDNA reads for two donors, one aged 18 to 30 and the other aged 80 or older. Donors of different ages were randomly distributed across sequencing lanes to avoid experimental bias. Four age groups were formed from the donors: young (average about 16 years), middle-aged (approximately 40), aged (roughly 58) and long-lived (about 80). Age-related changes in TCR beta repertoire diversity were measured in the study by deep sequencing normalized with unique cDNA molecular identifiers.

Library method: 5' RACE. Instrument used: Illumina HiSeq 2500. A second PCR of about 6 to 12 cycles was performed with a sample-barcoded 5' primer and a J-beta primer mix. A template-switch 5' adaptor carrying 12 random nucleotides introduced a unique molecular identifier onto each TCR beta cDNA molecule. Each sample yielded at least 2.5 million CDR3-containing paired-end reads. All of the RNA was converted into first-strand cDNA using the Mint cDNA synthesis kit, with a TRBC-specific oligonucleotide serving as the primer. All cDNA was treated with uracil-DNA glycosylase and then went through a first 18-cycle PCR with the universal primers M1SS and BC2_uni_R. On the authors' methods: Each sample was normalized by randomly selecting 1 million high-quality reads, each carrying a distinct molecular identifier. Instead of being binned into consensus sequences, reads that shared molecular identifiers were thrown out. CDR3 identification, clonotype clustering and error correction used MiTCR with a Q25 quality threshold and the strictest error-elimination algorithm. A nonparametric unseen species model using Euler transformation provided a lower-bound estimate of total TCR beta diversity. TCRdb trimmed the raw reads at Q25, called clones with MiXCR and kept productive beta chains. Rows are unified per CDR3 protein, each entry keeping the most common DNA and genes. It is TCRdb's table, rather than the study itself, that gives the V and J calls and clone size. This sample gives 700,000 to 950,000 distinct CDR3 sequences in total; more than 45% of them show up just once. The top ten clonotypes cover 22% of the sample.

The CDR3 covers 12 residues, taking in both the cysteine and the phenylalanine. CDR3 DNA only is kept here, 36 bases in frame from base 1. V is pared back by 7 bases and J by 3 bases, with 10 bases lying between the germline termini. CDR1 SQVTM and CDR2 ANQGSEA were looked up in the germline V gene. The donors were about 40 Caucasian individuals from Russia, aged roughly 6 to 100 years, who were systemically healthy. Each donor gave approximately 9.4 milliliters of peripheral blood, drawn into EDTA-treated Vacutainer tubes. Ficoll-Paque density-gradient centrifugation was used to isolate PBMCs, with at least 7 million per sample. Total RNA, at least 6 micrograms per sample, was extracted from PBMCs with Trizol reagent. For every donor, flow cytometry on a PBMC aliquot measured the percentage of naive CD45RAhigh/CD27high T cells. This clonotype was detected only a few times. Its antigen is currently not known. No per-base quality is available; no much larger clone lies one base away.

What the authors observed across the whole study: Observed TCR beta diversity per million T cells fell roughly linearly with age, and a significant reduction was already apparent by age roughly 40. Because donor CMV infection status was unknown, age-related changes in expanded clonotypes were potentially confounded. Observed TCR beta diversity correlated strongly with the percentage of naive T cells measured by flow cytometry. Bulk unsorted PBMC profiling prevented conclusive comparison of naive and antigen-experienced compartments. Estimates of total diversity based on one million sequenced T cells were regarded as lower bounds and as underestimates. Compared with the aged group, the long-lived group had more naive CD4+ T cells, fewer expanded clones and increased TCR diversity, a pattern suggesting age selection.

Sequenced: blood. The chain was built from TRBV29-1 and TRBJ2-1; too little of a D gene remains to name it. This sequence originates from a man aged 25 to 40 in good health. CDR3 sequence: CSAVTDYNEQFF. Here is the DNA: TGCAGCGCTGTGACGGACTACAATGAGCAGTTCTTC.